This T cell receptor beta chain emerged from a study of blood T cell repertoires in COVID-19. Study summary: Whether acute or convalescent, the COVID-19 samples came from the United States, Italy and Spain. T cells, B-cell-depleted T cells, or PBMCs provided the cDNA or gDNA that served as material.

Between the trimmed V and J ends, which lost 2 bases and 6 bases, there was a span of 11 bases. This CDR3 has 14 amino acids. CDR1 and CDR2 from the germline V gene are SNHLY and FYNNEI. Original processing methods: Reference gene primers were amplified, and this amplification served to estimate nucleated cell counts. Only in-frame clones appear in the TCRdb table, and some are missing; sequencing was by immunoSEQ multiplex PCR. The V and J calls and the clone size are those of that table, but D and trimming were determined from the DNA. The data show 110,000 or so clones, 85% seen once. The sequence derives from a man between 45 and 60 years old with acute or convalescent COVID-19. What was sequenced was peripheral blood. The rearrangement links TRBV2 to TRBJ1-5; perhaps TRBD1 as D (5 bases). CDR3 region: CASSEQGLSQPQHF. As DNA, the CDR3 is TGTGCCAGCAGTGAACAGGGATTAAGTCAGCCCCAGCATTTT.